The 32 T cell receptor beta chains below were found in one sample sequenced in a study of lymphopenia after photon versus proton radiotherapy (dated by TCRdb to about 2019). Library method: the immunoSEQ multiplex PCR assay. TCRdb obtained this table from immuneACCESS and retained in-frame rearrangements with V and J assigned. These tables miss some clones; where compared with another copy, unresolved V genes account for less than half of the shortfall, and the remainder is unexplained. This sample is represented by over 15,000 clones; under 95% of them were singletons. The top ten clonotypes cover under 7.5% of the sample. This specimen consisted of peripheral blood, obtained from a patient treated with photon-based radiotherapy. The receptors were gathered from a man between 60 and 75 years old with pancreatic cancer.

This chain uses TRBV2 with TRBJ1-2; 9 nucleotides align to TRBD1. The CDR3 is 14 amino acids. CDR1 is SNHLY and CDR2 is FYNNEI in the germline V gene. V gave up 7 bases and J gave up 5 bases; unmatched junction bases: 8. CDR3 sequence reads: CASTQQGAWYGYTF. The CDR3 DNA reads TGTGCCAGCACACAACAGGGGGCGTGGTATGGCTACACCTTC.

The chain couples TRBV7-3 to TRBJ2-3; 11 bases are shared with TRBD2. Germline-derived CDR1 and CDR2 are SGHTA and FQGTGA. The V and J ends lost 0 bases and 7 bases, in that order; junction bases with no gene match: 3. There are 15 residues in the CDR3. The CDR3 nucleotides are TGTGCCAGCAGCTTAACTAGCGGGGGGGCGAATACGCAGTATTTT. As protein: CASSLTSGGANTQYF.

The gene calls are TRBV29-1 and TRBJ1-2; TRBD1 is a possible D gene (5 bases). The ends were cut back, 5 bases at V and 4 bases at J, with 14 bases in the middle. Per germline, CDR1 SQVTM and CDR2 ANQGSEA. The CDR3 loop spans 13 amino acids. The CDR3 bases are TGCAGCGTTTCCTCCGGGGCGGGCTATGGCTACACCTTC. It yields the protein CSVSSGAGYGYTF.

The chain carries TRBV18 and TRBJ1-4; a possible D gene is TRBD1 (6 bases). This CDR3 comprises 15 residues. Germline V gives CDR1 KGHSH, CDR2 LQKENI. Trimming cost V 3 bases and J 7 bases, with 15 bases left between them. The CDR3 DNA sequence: TGTGCCAGCTCACCCCCATCGGGGGCGATTGAAAAACTGTTTTTT. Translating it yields CASSPPSGAIEKLFF.

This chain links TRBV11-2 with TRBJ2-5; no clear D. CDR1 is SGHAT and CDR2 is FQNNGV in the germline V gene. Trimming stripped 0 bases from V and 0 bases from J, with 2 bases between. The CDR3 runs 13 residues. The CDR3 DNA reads TGTGCCAGCAGCTTAGAAGACCAAGAGACCCAGTACTTC. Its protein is CASSLEDQETQYF.

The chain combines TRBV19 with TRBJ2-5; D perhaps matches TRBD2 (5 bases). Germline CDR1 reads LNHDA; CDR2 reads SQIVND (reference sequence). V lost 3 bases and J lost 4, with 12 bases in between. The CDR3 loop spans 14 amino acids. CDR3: CASSMVGGSETQYF. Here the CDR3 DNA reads TGTGCCAGTAGTATGGTAGGAGGTTCAGAGACCCAGTACTTC.

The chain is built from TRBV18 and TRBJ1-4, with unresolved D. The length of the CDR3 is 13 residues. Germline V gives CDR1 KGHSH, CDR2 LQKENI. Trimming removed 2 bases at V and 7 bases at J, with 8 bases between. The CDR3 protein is CASSPGRGEKLFF. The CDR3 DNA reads TGTGCCAGCTCACCAGGGAGAGGTGAAAAACTGTTTTTT.

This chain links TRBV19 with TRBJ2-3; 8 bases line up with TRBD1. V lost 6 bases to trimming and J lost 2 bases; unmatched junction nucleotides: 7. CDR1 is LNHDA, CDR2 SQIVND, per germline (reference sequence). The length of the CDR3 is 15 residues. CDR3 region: CASSPGTGYTDTQYF. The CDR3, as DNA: TGTGCCAGTAGCCCCGGGACAGGATACACAGATACGCAGTATTTT.

CDR3 sequence (DNA): TGTGCCAGCCGTCGGGGAGGTAATGAAAAACTGTTTTTT. It specifies CASRRGGNEKLFF. The chain joins TRBV7-8 to TRBJ1-4; no clear D gene. In germline, CDR1 is SGHVS, CDR2 FQNEAQ. This CDR3 is built from 13 residues. Deletions cut 8 bases from V and 4 bases from J, with 11 bases between.

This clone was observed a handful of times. The CDR3 DNA follows: TGTGCCAGCGAGGGCGAAACCGGGTACGAGCAGTACTTC. Translated, it gives CASEGETGYEQYF. The chain couples TRBV6-1 to TRBJ2-5; a weak D match, TRBD2 (5 bases). The J call could be wrong; TRBJ2-7 is a better fit for the DNA end. The CDR3 is made up of 13 amino acids. CDR1 and CDR2 (germline): MNHNS, SASEGT.

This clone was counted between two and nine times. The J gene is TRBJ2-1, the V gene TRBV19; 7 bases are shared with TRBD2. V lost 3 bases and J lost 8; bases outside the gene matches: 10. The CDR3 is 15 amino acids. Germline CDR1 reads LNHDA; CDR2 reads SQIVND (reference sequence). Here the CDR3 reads CASSIWSGERDEQFF. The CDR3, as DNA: TGTGCCAGTAGTATTTGGAGCGGGGAGAGGGATGAGCAGTTCTTC.

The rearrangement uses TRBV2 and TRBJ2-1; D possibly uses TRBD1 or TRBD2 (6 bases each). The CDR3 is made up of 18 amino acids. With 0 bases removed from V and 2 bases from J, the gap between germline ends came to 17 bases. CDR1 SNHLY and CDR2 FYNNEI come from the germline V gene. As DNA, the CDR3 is TGTGCCAGCAGTGAAGCTGAGGAGGAGGGGGGCCCCTACAATGAGCAGTTCTTC. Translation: CASSEAEEEGGPYNEQFF.

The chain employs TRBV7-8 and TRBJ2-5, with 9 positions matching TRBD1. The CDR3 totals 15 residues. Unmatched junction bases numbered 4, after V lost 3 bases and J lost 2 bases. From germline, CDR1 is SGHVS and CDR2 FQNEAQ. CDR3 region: CASSFSGTGQETQYF. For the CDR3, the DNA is TGTGCCAGCAGCTTCTCCGGGACAGGGCAAGAGACCCAGTACTTC.

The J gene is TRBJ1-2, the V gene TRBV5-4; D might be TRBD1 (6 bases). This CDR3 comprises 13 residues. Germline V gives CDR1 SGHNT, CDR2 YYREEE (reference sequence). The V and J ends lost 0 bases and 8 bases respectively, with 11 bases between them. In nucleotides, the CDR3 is TGTGCCAGCAGCTTGGCAGGGGTACAGGGCTACACCTTC. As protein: CASSLAGVQGYTF.

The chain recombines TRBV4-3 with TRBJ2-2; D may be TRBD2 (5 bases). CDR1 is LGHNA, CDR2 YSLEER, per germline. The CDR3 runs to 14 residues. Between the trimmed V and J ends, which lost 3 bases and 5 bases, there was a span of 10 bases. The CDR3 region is CASSQEPGTGELFF. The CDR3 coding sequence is TGCGCCAGCAGCCAGGAACCGGGGACCGGGGAGCTGTTTTTT.

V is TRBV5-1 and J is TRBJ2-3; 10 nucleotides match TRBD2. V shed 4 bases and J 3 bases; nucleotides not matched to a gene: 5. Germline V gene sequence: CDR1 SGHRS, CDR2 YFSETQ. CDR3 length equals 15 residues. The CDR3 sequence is CASSPVLAGTDTQYF. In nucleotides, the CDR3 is TGCGCCAGCAGCCCGGTACTAGCGGGGACAGATACGCAGTATTTT.

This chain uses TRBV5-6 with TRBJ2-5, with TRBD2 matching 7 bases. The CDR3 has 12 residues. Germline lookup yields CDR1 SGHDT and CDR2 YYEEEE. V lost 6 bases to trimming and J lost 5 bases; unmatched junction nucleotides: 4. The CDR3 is CASKRGEETQYF. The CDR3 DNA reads TGTGCCAGCAAACGGGGGGAGGAGACCCAGTACTTC.

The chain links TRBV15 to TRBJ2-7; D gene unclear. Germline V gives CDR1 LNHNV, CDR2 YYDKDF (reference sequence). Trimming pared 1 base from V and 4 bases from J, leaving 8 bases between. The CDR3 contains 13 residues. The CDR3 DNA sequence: TGTGCCACCAGCAGAGGCGCCCAATACGAGCAGTACTTC. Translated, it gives CATSRGAQYEQYF.

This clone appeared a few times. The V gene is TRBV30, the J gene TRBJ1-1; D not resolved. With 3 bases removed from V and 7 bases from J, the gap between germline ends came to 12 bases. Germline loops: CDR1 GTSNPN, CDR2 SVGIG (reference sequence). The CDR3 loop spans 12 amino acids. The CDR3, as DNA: TGTGCCTGGAGGGTCCGGCAGAGTGAAGCTTTCTTT. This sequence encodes CAWRVRQSEAFF.

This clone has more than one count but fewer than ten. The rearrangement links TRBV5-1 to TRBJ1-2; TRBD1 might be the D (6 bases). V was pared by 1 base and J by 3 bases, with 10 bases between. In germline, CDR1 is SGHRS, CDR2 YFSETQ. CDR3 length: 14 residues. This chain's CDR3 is CASSLKGGDYGYTF. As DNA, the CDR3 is TGCGCCAGCAGCTTGAAAGGGGGTGACTATGGCTACACCTTC.

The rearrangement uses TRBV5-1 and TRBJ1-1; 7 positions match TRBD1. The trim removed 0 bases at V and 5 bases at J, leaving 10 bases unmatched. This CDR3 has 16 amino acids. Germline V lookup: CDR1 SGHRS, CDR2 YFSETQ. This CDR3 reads CASSLGLAGGNTEAFF. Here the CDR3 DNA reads TGCGCCAGCAGCTTGGGGCTCGCAGGGGGAAATACTGAAGCTTTCTTT.

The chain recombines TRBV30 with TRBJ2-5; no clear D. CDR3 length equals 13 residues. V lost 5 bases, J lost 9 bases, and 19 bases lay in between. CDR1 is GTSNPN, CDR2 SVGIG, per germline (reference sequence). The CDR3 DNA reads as TGTGCCTGGGCCCCCATCAACGCTTGGGCCCAGTACTTC. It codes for CAWAPINAWAQYF.

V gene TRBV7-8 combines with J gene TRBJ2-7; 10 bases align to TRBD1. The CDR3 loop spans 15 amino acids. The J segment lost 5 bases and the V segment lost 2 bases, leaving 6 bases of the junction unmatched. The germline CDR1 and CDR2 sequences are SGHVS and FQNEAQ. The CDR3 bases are TGTGCCAGCAGCTTACCGGACAGGGGGGTGAACGAGCAGTACTTC. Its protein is CASSLPDRGVNEQYF.

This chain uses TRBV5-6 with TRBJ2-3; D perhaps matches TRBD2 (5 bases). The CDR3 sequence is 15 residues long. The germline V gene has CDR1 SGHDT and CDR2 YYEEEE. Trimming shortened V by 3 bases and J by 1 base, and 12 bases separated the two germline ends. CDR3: CASSSQRTRTDTQYF. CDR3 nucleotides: TGTGCCAGCAGCTCTCAGCGGACTCGCACAGATACGCAGTATTTT.

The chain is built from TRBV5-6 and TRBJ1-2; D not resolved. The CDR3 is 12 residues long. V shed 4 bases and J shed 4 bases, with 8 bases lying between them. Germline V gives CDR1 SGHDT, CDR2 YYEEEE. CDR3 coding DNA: TGTGCCAGCAGCGCCGACGGCTATGGCTACACCTTC. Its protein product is CASSADGYGYTF.

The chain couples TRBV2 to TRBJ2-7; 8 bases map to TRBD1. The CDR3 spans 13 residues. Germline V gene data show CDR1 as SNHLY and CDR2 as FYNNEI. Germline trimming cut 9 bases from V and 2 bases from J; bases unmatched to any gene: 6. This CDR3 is CARRDRSTYEQYF. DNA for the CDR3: TGTGCCAGACGGGACAGGAGTACCTACGAGCAGTACTTC.

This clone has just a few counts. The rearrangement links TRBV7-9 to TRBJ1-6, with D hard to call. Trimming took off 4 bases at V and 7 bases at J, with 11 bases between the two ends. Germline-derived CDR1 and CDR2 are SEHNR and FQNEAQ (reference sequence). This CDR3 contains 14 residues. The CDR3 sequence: CASSSDGKNSPLHF. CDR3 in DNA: TGTGCCAGCAGCTCGGACGGAAAGAATTCACCCCTCCACTTT.

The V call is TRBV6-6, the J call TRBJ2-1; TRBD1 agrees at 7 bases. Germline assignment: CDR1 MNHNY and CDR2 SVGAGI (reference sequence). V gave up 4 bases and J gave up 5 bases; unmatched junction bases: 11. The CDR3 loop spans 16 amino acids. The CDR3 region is CASSSLPGDSNNEQFF. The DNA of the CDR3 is TGTGCCAGCAGTTCCCTACCAGGGGACAGCAACAATGAGCAGTTCTTC.

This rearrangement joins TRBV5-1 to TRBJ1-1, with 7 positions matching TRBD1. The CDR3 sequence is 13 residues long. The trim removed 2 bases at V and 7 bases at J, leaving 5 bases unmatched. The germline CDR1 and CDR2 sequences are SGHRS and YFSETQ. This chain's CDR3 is CASSFLRDSEAFF. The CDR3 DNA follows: TGCGCCAGCAGCTTCCTCCGGGACAGTGAAGCTTTCTTT.

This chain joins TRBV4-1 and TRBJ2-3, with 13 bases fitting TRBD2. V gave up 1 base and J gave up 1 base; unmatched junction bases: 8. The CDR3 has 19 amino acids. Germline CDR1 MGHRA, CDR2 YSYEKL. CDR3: CASSQARLAGGLGTDTQYF. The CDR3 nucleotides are TGCGCCAGCAGCCAAGCTAGACTAGCGGGGGGCCTCGGCACAGATACGCAGTATTTT.

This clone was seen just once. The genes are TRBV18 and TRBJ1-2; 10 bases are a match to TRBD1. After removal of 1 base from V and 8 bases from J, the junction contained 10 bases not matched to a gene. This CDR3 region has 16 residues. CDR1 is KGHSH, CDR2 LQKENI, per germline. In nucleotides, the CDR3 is TGTGCCAGCTCACCACTTCTGGGACAGGGGATTTCGGGCTACACCTTC. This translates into CASSPLLGQGISGYTF.

In nucleotides, the CDR3 is TGTGCCAGCAGCTTTTCCAGACTGAACACTGAAGCTTTCTTT. Amino acid sequence: CASSFSRLNTEAFF. V usage is TRBV5-4 and J usage is TRBJ1-1; D is undetermined. Between the trimmed V and J ends, which lost 2 bases and 0 bases, there was a span of 8 bases. This CDR3 spans 14 amino acids. From germline, CDR1 is SGHNT and CDR2 YYREEE (reference sequence). The variable domain in full, with the rest retrieved from reference TRBV5-4 and TRBJ1-1, is ETGVTQSPTHLIKTRGQQVTLRCSSQSGHNTVSWYQQALGQGPQFIFQYYREEENGRGNFPPRFSGLQFPNYSSELNVNALELDDSALYLCASSFSRLNTEAFFGQGTRLTVV.